A single TCR beta chain is shown here with its context. No antigen is known for it. Trimming shortened V by 1 base and J by 2 bases, and 16 bases separated the two germline ends. The CDR3 runs to 17 residues. Germline V gene lookup returns CDR1 SEHNR and CDR2 FQNEAQ (reference sequence). The sample comes from a study of T-cell reconstitution after alpha-beta-depleted transplantation in children. The study's findings and limits: By one year post-transplant, T-cell counts and diversity largely arose from T cells that were newly produced.

During its preparation, the TCRbeta library received unique molecular identifiers. Each CDR3 protein gets one entry after TCRdb re-called the PCR reads with MiXCR. The table lists around 500,000 distinct CDR3 sequences, around 23% of them singletons. This clonotype originated in a boy under two years old who had a stem cell transplant for acute myeloid leukemia, so the T cells may come from the graft donor. This chain uses TRBV7-9 with TRBJ2-3; possibly TRBD1 for D (6 bases). The sequencing here drew on PBMCs, mostly from graft donor cells, taken 360 days after TCRalphabeta/CD19-depleted stem cell transplant. CDR3: CASSLGGTGYSTDTQYF. The CDR3 coding sequence is TGTGCCAGCAGCTTAGGAGGAACAGGGTACTCCACAGATACGCAGTATTTT.